This entry concerns a single T cell receptor (beta chain). TCRdb re-called the PCR reads through MiXCR, storing one row per CDR3 protein. The repertoire holds some 20,000 distinct CDR3 sequences, with 35% to 40% as singletons. The CDR3 extends over 15 amino acids. From germline, CDR1 is SGHAT and CDR2 FQNNGV. This specimen comes from a study of immune characterization of retroperitoneal liposarcoma. This sequence originates from a male donor with retroperitoneal liposarcoma. Sequencing was done on a sample of blood. The chain links TRBV11-2 to TRBJ2-1; D perhaps matches TRBD1 (6 bases). The J call could be wrong; TRBJ2-7 is a better fit for the DNA end. The CDR3 loop reads CASSLGRDNSYEQYF. In DNA, the CDR3 is TGTGCCAGCAGCTTAGGCCGGGACAACTCCTACGAGCAGTACTTC.